This T cell receptor (beta chain) was found in a study of blood T cell repertoires in COVID-19. On the study more broadly: The origin of the acute and convalescent COVID-19 samples was the United States, Italy and Spain.

The repertoire was sequenced with immunoSEQ multiplex PCR; TCRdb's copy has only in-frame clones and lacks some. The sample yields approximately 250,000 clones, more than 85% seen once. This CDR3 region has 15 residues. V shed 6 bases and J shed 8 bases, with 17 bases lying between them. Germline V gene data show CDR1 as MNHEY and CDR2 as SVGAGI. The origin of this receptor is a man aged 40-55 years who had been exposed to COVID-19. The chain links TRBV6-5 to TRBJ1-6; possibly TRBD1 for D (5 bases). Specimen: PBMCs or T cells enriched from blood (not recorded which). This CDR3 is CASRRSTGIYSPLHF. In DNA form, the CDR3 reads TGTGCCAGCAGAAGGAGTACAGGAATTTATTCACCCCTCCACTTT.